This T cell receptor beta chain was found in a study of control samples from healthy donors and cancer patients. The V end lost 6 bases, the J end lost 0 bases, and 11 bases lay between the germline ends. Germline V gene data show CDR1 as SNHLY and CDR2 as FYNNEI. CDR3 length: 14 amino acids. Sequencing was performed with immunoSEQ multiplex PCR; in TCRdb, only in-frame clones are kept and a portion is missing. Here the sample spans 150,000 to 200,000 clones, approximately 93% being singletons. The material sequenced was blood. The TCR sequence derives from a woman in her thirties or forties in good health. The V call is TRBV2, the J call TRBJ1-2; D is possibly TRBD1 (5 bases). The CDR3 DNA follows: TGTGCCAGCAGCGGGACCGCAACTAACTATGGCTACACCTTC. It yields the protein CASSGTATNYGYTF.